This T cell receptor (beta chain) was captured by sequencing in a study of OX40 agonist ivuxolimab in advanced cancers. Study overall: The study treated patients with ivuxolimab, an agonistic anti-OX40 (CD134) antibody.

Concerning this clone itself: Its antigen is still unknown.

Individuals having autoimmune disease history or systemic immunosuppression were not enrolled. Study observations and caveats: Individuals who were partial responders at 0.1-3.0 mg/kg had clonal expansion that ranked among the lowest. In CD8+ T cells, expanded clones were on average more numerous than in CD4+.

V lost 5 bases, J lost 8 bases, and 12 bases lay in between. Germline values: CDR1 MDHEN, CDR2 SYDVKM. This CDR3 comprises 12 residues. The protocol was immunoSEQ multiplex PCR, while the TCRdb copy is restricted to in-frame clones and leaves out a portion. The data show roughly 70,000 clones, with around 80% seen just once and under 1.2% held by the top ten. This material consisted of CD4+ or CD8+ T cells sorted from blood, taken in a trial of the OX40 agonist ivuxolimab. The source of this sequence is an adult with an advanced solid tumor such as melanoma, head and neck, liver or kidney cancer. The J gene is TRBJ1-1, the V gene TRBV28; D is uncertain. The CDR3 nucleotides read TGTGCCAGCAGTCGTCCAACTAGCGAAGCTTTCTTT. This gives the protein CASSRPTSEAFF.